This T cell receptor beta chain was observed in a study of molecular identifiers for immune sequencing clone quantification. This CDR3 contains 14 residues. V gave up 6 bases and J gave up 4 bases; unmatched junction bases: 3. The table lists this clonotype with a few counts. TCRdb recomputed calls from the PCR reads with MiXCR, one row per CDR3 protein. The table has roughly 630,000 distinct CDR3 sequences, roughly 25% seen once. The V gene is TRBV12-3 or TRBV12-4, the J gene TRBJ1-2, with TRBD1 identical over 12 bases. The TCR was taken from a human donor in good health. Some libraries in this study had Jurkat cell RNA spiked in. Source material: naive CD8+ T cells from blood, with Jurkat cell RNA spiked in. Specified subset: FACS-sorted CD8+CD4-CCR7+CD45RA+ naive T cells. The CDR3 loop is CASSRGQGAYGYTF. The CDR3 coding sequence is TGTGCCAGCAGCCGGGGACAGGGGGCCTATGGCTACACCTTC.